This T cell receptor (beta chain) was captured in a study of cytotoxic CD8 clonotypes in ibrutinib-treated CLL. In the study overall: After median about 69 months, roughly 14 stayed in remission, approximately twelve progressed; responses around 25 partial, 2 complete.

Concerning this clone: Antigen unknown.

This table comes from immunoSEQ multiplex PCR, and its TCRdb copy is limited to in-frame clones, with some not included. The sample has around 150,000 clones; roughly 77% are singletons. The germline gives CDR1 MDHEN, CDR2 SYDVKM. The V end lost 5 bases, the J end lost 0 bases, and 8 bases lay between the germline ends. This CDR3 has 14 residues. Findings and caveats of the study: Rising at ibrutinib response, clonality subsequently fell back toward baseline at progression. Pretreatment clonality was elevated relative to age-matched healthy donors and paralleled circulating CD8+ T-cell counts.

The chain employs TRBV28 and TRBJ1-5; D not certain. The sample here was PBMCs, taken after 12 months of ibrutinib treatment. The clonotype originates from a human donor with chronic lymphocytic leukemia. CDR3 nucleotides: TGTGCCAGCAGTAAGCTTGGTAGCAATCAGCCCCAGCATTTT. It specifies CASSKLGSNQPQHF.